Listed here are 14 T cell receptor beta chains from one sample, sequenced in a study of blood T cells in healthy people across ages. For the second PCR, which ran for about 7 to 11 cycles, a sample-barcoded 5' primer and a J-beta primer mix were used. TCRdb itself ran the 5' RACE reads through MiXCR, one entry per CDR3 protein. In the table there are roughly 720,000 distinct CDR3 sequences, 50% to 65% of which are singletons. The sequenced material came from blood. All receptors derive from a man at least 80 years old in good health.

This clonotype was seen ten or more times. The chain couples TRBV5-1 to TRBJ2-1, with D hard to call. V shed 2 bases and J shed 2 bases, with 5 bases lying between them. The CDR3 is made up of 13 amino acids. Per germline, CDR1 SGHRS and CDR2 YFSETQ. This CDR3 reads CASSFRPYNEQFF. The CDR3 nucleotides read TGCGCCAGCAGCTTCCGACCCTACAATGAGCAGTTCTTC. Supplemented by reference TRBV5-1 and TRBJ2-1, the full variable domain reads KAGVTQTPRYLIKTRGQQVTLSCSPISGHRSVSWYQQTPGQGLQFLFEYFSETQRNKGNFPGRFSGRQFSNSRSEMNVSTLELGDSALYLCASSFRPYNEQFFGPGTRLTVL.

The chain uses TRBV11-2 and TRBJ2-1; D call uncertain. Germline V gene sequence: CDR1 SGHAT, CDR2 FQNNGV. The CDR3 loop spans 15 amino acids. The V end was cut by 5 bases, the J end by 5 bases, with 16 bases between. The DNA for the CDR3 is TGTGCCAGCAGCCCCCTTTCTAGGTCGAACAATGAGCAGTTCTTC. Protein sequence: CASSPLSRSNNEQFF.

This clonotype turned up a few times. V usage is TRBV6-4 and J usage is TRBJ2-2; unclear D gene. The V gene lost 3 bases and the J gene lost 0 bases, with 2 bases spanning the gap. This CDR3 is 13 amino acids long. Germline assignment: CDR1 MRHNA and CDR2 SNTAGT. The CDR3 DNA sequence: TGTGCCAGCAGTGAGACGAACACCGGGGAGCTGTTTTTT. Protein product: CASSETNTGELFF.

This clonotype was seen more than once but under ten times. The chain has TRBV12-3 or TRBV12-4 and TRBJ2-5; 14 bases map to TRBD2. The CDR3 is made up of 19 amino acids. V was clipped by 3 bases and J by 1 base; unmatched bases: 10. CDR3 residues: CASSFSGTSGSNPQETQYF. In DNA form, the CDR3 reads TGTGCCAGCAGTTTTTCCGGGACTAGCGGGAGTAATCCCCAAGAGACCCAGTACTTC.

This clonotype showed up many times. CDR3 sequence reads: CSVDTVYEQYF. CDR3 DNA sequence: TGCAGCGTTGATACCGTCTACGAGCAGTACTTC. The J gene is TRBJ2-7, the V gene TRBV29-1; D remains ambiguous. The V gene lost 3 bases and the J gene lost 3 bases, with 6 bases spanning the gap. The CDR3 is 11 residues long. Per germline, CDR1 SQVTM and CDR2 ANQGSEA.

The chain carries TRBV20-1 and TRBJ2-7, with 10 bases matching TRBD2. The CDR3 is 15 residues long. The germline V gene encodes CDR1 DFQATT and CDR2 SNEGSKA (reference sequence). J lost 0 bases, V lost 4 bases, and 6 bases had no gene match. The CDR3 DNA follows: TGCAGTGCTACCCGCCTAGCGGGAGTCTCCTACGAGCAGTACTTC. Its translation is CSATRLAGVSYEQYF.

The chain combines TRBV15 with TRBJ1-1; D uncertain. CDR3 size: 16 residues. The V and J ends lost 1 base and 0 bases respectively, with 12 bases between them. CDR1 and CDR2 (germline): LNHNV, YYDKDF (reference sequence). The CDR3, as DNA: TGTGCCACCAGCAGAGTCGGCCTGGGAATGAACACTGAAGCTTTCTTT. Translated: CATSRVGLGMNTEAFF.

This chain joins TRBV12-3 or TRBV12-4 and TRBJ1-2; maybe TRBD1 (5 bases). Trimming pared 6 bases from V and 13 bases from J, leaving 21 bases between. The CDR3 spans 13 residues. The CDR3 DNA reads as TGTGCCAGCAGCCAGATCGGGACCTCGGCCCTCACCTTC. Its translation: CASSQIGTSALTF.

The V call is TRBV5-1, the J call TRBJ2-7; the D is unclear. The CDR3 extends over 15 amino acids. Germline loops: CDR1 SGHRS, CDR2 YFSETQ. V was clipped by 4 bases and J by 0 bases, with 14 bases between them. CDR3 nucleotide sequence: TGCGCCAGCAGCCCCACCCGGGTCCCCTCCTACGAGCAGTACTTC. Translating gives CASSPTRVPSYEQYF.

This chain connects TRBV20-1 to TRBJ2-5; no clear D gene. V was cut by 2 bases and J by 2 bases, with 6 bases left in between. This CDR3 comprises 12 residues. Germline V lookup: CDR1 DFQATT, CDR2 SNEGSKA (reference sequence). The CDR3 nucleotides read TGCAGTGCTAGAAGCACACAAGAGACCCAGTACTTC. It specifies CSARSTQETQYF.

The gene calls are TRBV7-2 and TRBJ2-1, with TRBD2 matching 10 bases. V lost 2 bases and J lost 7; bases outside the gene matches: 11. Germline V gives CDR1 SGHTA, CDR2 FQGNSA. This CDR3 has 17 residues. For the CDR3, the DNA is TGTGCCAGCAGCTTAATTTCTAGCGGGAGAGCCTGGAATGAGCAGTTCTTC. It is translated as CASSLISSGRAWNEQFF.

This clonotype turned up a few times. The rearrangement links TRBV3-1 to TRBJ2-7; D gene unclear. V was trimmed by 1 base and J by 3 bases, leaving 7 bases between them. The CDR3 totals 13 residues. Germline-derived CDR1 and CDR2 are LGHDT and YNNKEL (reference sequence). CDR3 amino acids: CASSQALGYEQYF. The CDR3 DNA is TGTGCCAGCAGCCAAGCGCTCGGCTACGAGCAGTACTTC.

The V gene is TRBV11-2, the J gene TRBJ2-1; TRBD2 matches at 7 bases. The CDR3 extends over 14 amino acids. The junction had 3 bases not matched to a gene; V was cut back by 3 bases and J by 4 bases. CDR1 SGHAT and CDR2 FQNNGV come from the germline V gene. CDR3 nucleotides: TGTGCCAGCAGCTTCGGGACTACTTACAATGAGCAGTTCTTC. Amino acid sequence: CASSFGTTYNEQFF.

The J gene is TRBJ2-1, the V gene TRBV5-1; 7 bases line up with TRBD2. The J segment lost 7 bases and the V segment lost 5 bases, leaving 12 bases of the junction unmatched. Germline assignment: CDR1 SGHRS and CDR2 YFSETQ. The CDR3 has 15 amino acids. The CDR3 sequence: CASSLGEGLLNEQFF. DNA of the CDR3: TGCGCCAGCAGTCTGGGGGAGGGCCTCCTGAATGAGCAGTTCTTC.